The 30 T cell receptor beta chains below were found in one sample sequenced in a study of T cell repertoires in cytomegalovirus infection. These receptors lack a known antigen. TCRdb ran MiXCR on the reads and lists one entry per CDR3 protein. The sample comprises roughly 860,000 distinct CDR3 sequences, roughly 33% of which are singletons, and 9.5% to 15% rests with the top ten. This material consisted of cultured CD8+ T cells from PBMCs, taken from culture after CMV antigen stimulation. These receptors all come from a human donor in good health (CMV status not recorded). Some clones in this sample may be carry-over from other donors' samples.

This sequence joins TRBV5-5 and TRBJ1-1, with D uncertain. Germline V gives CDR1 SGHKS, CDR2 YYEKEE (reference sequence). With 3 bases removed from V and 10 bases from J, the gap between germline ends came to 10 bases. The CDR3 spans 11 residues. CDR3 sequence reads: CASSSDRRAFF. CDR3 in DNA: TGTGCCAGCAGCTCAGACCGGAGAGCTTTCTTT. Variable domain in full (rest from reference TRBV5-5 and TRBJ1-1): DAGVTQSPTHLIKTRGQQVTLRCSPISGHKSVSWYQQVLGQGPQFIFQYYEKEERGRGNFPDRFSARQFPNYSSELNVNALLLGDSALYLCASSSDRRAFFGQGTRLTVV.

This chain connects TRBV12-3 or TRBV12-4 to TRBJ2-1; no reliable D call. V lost 3 bases and J lost 3, with 9 bases in between. The CDR3 extends over 14 amino acids. Here the CDR3 reads CASSFSANYNEQFF. In nucleotides, the CDR3 is TGTGCCAGCAGTTTTTCAGCTAACTACAATGAGCAGTTCTTC.

This clonotype has more than one count but fewer than ten. The CDR3: CASSYSILETGGLKTQYF. The CDR3 coding sequence is TGTGCCAGCAGTTACTCGATATTGGAAACAGGAGGTTTGAAGACCCAGTACTTC. The chain is built from TRBV6-2 or TRBV6-3 and TRBJ2-5; TRBD1 or TRBD2 may be the D gene (5 bases each). This CDR3 comprises 18 residues. Trimming left V 0 bases short and J 6 bases short, with 23 bases between. Germline CDR1 reads MNHEY; CDR2 reads SVGEGT.

This clonotype was detected ten times or more. V is TRBV13 and J is TRBJ2-3; no definite D call. CDR1 is PRHDT and CDR2 is FYEKMQ in the germline V gene (reference sequence). The CDR3 totals 13 residues. V shed 5 bases and J shed 8 bases, with 14 bases lying between them. CDR3 in amino acids: CASSLSFRTTQYF. For the CDR3, the DNA is TGTGCCAGCAGCCTCTCTTTTCGGACTACGCAGTATTTT.

The chain joins TRBV5-1 to TRBJ1-6; D unresolved. This CDR3 has 19 residues. Trimming pared 4 bases from V and 0 bases from J, leaving 20 bases between. Germline CDR1 is SGHRS and CDR2 is YFSETQ. The CDR3 here is CASSVAMVEQSSYNSPLHF. CDR3 sequence (DNA): TGCGCCAGCAGCGTGGCGATGGTGGAACAGAGCTCCTATAATTCACCCCTCCACTTT. Full variable domain (outside the CDR3, taken from reference TRBV5-1 and TRBJ1-6): KAGVTQTPRYLIKTRGQQVTLSCSPISGHRSVSWYQQTPGQGLQFLFEYFSETQRNKGNFPGRFSGRQFSNSRSEMNVSTLELGDSALYLCASSVAMVEQSSYNSPLHFGNGTRLTVT.

The chain recombines TRBV24-1 with TRBJ2-1, with D possibly being TRBD2 (5 bases). CDR3 length: 17 residues. V lost 3 bases and J lost 0, with 14 bases in between. CDR1 and CDR2 (germline): KGHDR, SFDVKD. As DNA, the CDR3 is TGTGCCACCAGTGATCGACGGACTTACGGCTCCTACAATGAGCAGTTCTTC. Residues: CATSDRRTYGSYNEQFF.

V and J are TRBV19 and TRBJ2-5; the match to TRBD1 covers 9 bases. CDR3 size: 15 residues. The junction had 4 bases not matched to a gene; V was cut back by 3 bases and J by 2 bases. Germline-derived CDR1 and CDR2 are LNHDA and SQIVND (reference sequence). CDR3 DNA: TGTGCCAGTAGTATGGACAGGGGACATCAAGAGACCCAGTACTTC. Protein product: CASSMDRGHQETQYF.

The DNA for the CDR3 is TGTGCCAGCAGTGAAGAGGTTTTTTTGGGAGATGGCTACACCTTC. Its protein is CASSEEVFLGDGYTF. J is TRBJ1-2 and V is TRBV25-1, with D hard to call. Germline loops: CDR1 MGHDK, CDR2 SYGVNS. The CDR3 extends over 15 amino acids. V was clipped by 2 bases and J by 6 bases, with 16 bases between them.

The rearrangement links TRBV2 to TRBJ1-3; no reliable D call. V lost 0 bases and J 0 bases, leaving 9 bases between the germline ends. The CDR3 length is 16 residues. Germline V lookup: CDR1 SNHLY, CDR2 FYNNEI. The CDR3 reads CASSEAHAFSGNTIYF. CDR3 bases: TGTGCCAGCAGTGAAGCGCACGCGTTCTCTGGAAACACCATATATTTT.

This clonotype was detected only a few times. The chain uses TRBV12-3 or TRBV12-4 and TRBJ2-5, with 10 nucleotides matching TRBD1. The length of the CDR3 is 15 residues. V shed 7 bases, J shed 5 bases, and the junction held 10 bases outside the gene matches. Here the CDR3 DNA reads TGTGCCAGCACCCCGACAGGGGGCCAGCCGGAGACCCAGTACTTC. Protein product: CASTPTGGQPETQYF.

Many counts were recorded for this clonotype. The CDR3 nucleotides are TGTGCCAGCAGTCCCCCCTCCTACGAGCAGTACTTC. Residues: CASSPPSYEQYF. The chain joins TRBV28 to TRBJ2-7, with unresolved D. The germline CDR1 and CDR2 sequences are MDHEN and SYDVKM. V was pared by 5 bases and J by 0 bases, with 5 bases between. The CDR3 totals 12 residues.

The chain is built from TRBV7-4 and TRBJ1-3; no firm D call. This CDR3 is 18 amino acids long. V lost 5 bases to trimming and J lost 0 bases, with 20 bases between them. Germline loops: CDR1 SGHVT, CDR2 SQSDAQ. CDR3 in amino acids: CASSPSRPQQSSGNTIYF. For the CDR3, the DNA is TGTGCCAGCAGCCCCTCCCGGCCCCAGCAGTCCTCTGGAAACACCATATATTTT. Using reference TRBV7-4 and TRBJ1-3 for the parts outside the CDR3, the full variable domain is GAGVSQSPRYKVAKRGRDVALRCDSISGHVTLYWYRQTLGQGSEVLTYSQSDAQRDKSGRPSGRFSAERPERSVSTLKIQRTEQGDSAVYLCASSPSRPQQSSGNTIYFGEGSWLTVV.

This clonotype has only one observation. One junction end disagrees with the germline gene, perhaps due to a read error. This chain connects TRBV12-3 or TRBV12-4 to TRBJ2-2; TRBD2 might be the D (6 bases). This CDR3 has 16 amino acids. The CDR3 loop reads CVSSFQLALNTGELFF. The CDR3 coding sequence is TGTGTCAGCAGTTTTCAACTAGCCCTGAACACCGGGGAGCTGTTTTTT.

This sequence joins TRBV20-1 and TRBJ1-2; 7 nucleotides line up with TRBD1. V shed 0 bases, J shed 0 bases, and the junction held 4 bases outside the gene matches. This CDR3 contains 15 residues. Germline CDR1 DFQATT, CDR2 SNEGSKA (reference sequence). This CDR3 is CSARDRTGTNYGYTF. The CDR3 DNA is TGCAGTGCTAGAGATAGGACAGGAACTAACTATGGCTACACCTTC.

In this sample, this clonotype turned up once. A read error may account for a junction end that differs from germline. The chain joins TRBV11-2 to TRBJ1-1; 7 bases line up with TRBD1. The CDR3 consists of 13 residues. CDR1 and CDR2 (germline): SGHAT, FQNNGV. As DNA, the CDR3 is TGTGCCAACAGCTTCTACAGGGGAACTGAAGCTTTCTTT. Its protein is CANSFYRGTEAFF.

The genes are TRBV6-2 or TRBV6-3 and TRBJ1-6; TRBD1 aligns across 7 bases. The CDR3 contains 13 residues. The germline V gene encodes CDR1 MNHEY and CDR2 SVGEGT. Germline trimming cut 7 bases from V and 9 bases from J; bases unmatched to any gene: 6. CDR3: CASTPTGTSPLHF. For the CDR3, the DNA is TGTGCCAGCACTCCGACAGGGACTTCACCCCTCCACTTT.

V gene TRBV12-3 or TRBV12-4 combines with J gene TRBJ2-3; no clear D. The CDR3 loop spans 12 amino acids. V was clipped by 6 bases and J by 6 bases, with 10 bases between them. CDR3 in amino acids: CASSRVMDTQYF. The CDR3 DNA reads as TGTGCCAGCAGCCGCGTAATGGATACGCAGTATTTT.

This clonotype has ten or more counts. CDR3 in amino acids: CASSLALAGNTGELFF. The CDR3 DNA is TGTGCCAGCAGCTTAGCGCTAGCGGGGAACACCGGGGAGCTGTTTTTT. V usage is TRBV7-8 and J usage is TRBJ2-2; 8 bases agree with TRBD2. The CDR3 contains 16 residues. The V segment lost 0 bases and the J segment 1 base; nucleotides outside the gene matches: 1. Germline values: CDR1 SGHVS, CDR2 FQNEAQ.

The rearrangement links TRBV10-3 to TRBJ2-7; D ambiguous. V was pared by 3 bases and J by 1 base, with 10 bases between. The CDR3 is 14 amino acids. Germline values: CDR1 ENHRY, CDR2 SYGVKD. Written as DNA, the CDR3 is TGTGCCATCAGTGATGTCAGACTTTCCTACGAGCAGTACTTC. Its protein is CAISDVRLSYEQYF.

There are many counts of this clonotype. V is TRBV7-2 and J is TRBJ1-2, with 8 bases fitting TRBD1. CDR3 length equals 19 residues. The trim removed 6 bases at V and 5 bases at J, leaving 23 bases unmatched. Germline CDR1 is SGHTA and CDR2 is FQGNSA. CDR3 region: CASSSDLGQVFLGWYGYTF. The CDR3 bases are TGTGCCAGCAGTTCCGATTTGGGACAGGTCTTCTTGGGGTGGTATGGCTACACCTTC.

The sample holds many counts of this clonotype. This CDR3 reads CASSFGRIYGYTF. DNA of the CDR3: TGTGCCAGCAGCTTTGGACGGATATATGGCTACACCTTC. The chain couples TRBV7-2 to TRBJ1-2, with D uncertain. This CDR3 region has 13 residues. V lost 3 bases and J lost 5, with 10 bases in between. The V gene's germline CDR1 is SGHTA and CDR2 FQGNSA.

This clonotype turned up a few times. The chain couples TRBV19 to TRBJ1-1, with TRBD1 as a possible D gene (5 bases). Germline V gives CDR1 LNHDA, CDR2 SQIVND (reference sequence). The CDR3 sequence is 12 residues long. Trimming removed 7 bases from V and 7 bases from J, with 13 bases in between. The CDR3, as DNA: TGTGCCAGTAATGTGGGGACGGGTGAAGCTTTCTTT. Residues: CASNVGTGEAFF.

This clonotype has only a few counts. This chain links TRBV7-9 with TRBJ2-7; D is ambiguous. The CDR3 is made up of 14 amino acids. Per the germline V gene, CDR1 is SEHNR and CDR2 is FQNEAQ (reference sequence). V was cut by 5 bases and J by 7 bases, with 18 bases left in between. The CDR3 DNA sequence: TGTGCCAGCAGCCCCCGGCGAGGTTCCGGGGAGCAGTACGTC. As protein: CASSPRRGSGEQYV.

Remarks on this clonotype: A much larger clonotype is one base distant, so this may be a read error. The chain joins TRBV7-2 to TRBJ2-3, with TRBD2 identical over 8 bases. The germline CDR1 and CDR2 sequences are SGHTA and FQGNSA. The CDR3 totals 15 residues. Written as DNA, the CDR3 is TGTGCCAACAGCTCCGGGGGGGCAGGAACAGATACGCAGTATTTT. Translation: CANSSGGAGTDTQYF.

This clonotype was detected ten times or more. V gene TRBV7-9 combines with J gene TRBJ2-6; 8 positions agree with TRBD1. This CDR3 is built from 19 residues. CDR1 SEHNR and CDR2 FQNEAQ come from the germline V gene (reference sequence). Losses at the gene ends were 7 bases for V and 4 bases for J; bases not matched to a gene: 18. Here the CDR3 reads CASTTGRGRGLEGANVLTF. Written as DNA, the CDR3 is TGTGCCAGCACCACCGGAAGAGGCAGGGGGCTGGAAGGGGCCAACGTCCTGACTTTC.

Points on this clonotype: A much larger clone is a single base away; this may be a read error. The rearrangement links TRBV7-6 to TRBJ1-5, with D unclear. The V end was cut by 5 bases, the J end by 7 bases, with 15 bases between. Germline CDR1 is SGHVS and CDR2 is FNYEAQ. The CDR3 covers 14 residues. CDR3 in DNA: TGTGCCAGCAGCCCCCTTGGACGGGCACAGCCCCAGCATTTT. Its translation: CASSPLGRAQPQHF. Full variable domain (outside the CDR3, taken from reference TRBV7-6 and TRBJ1-5): GAGVSQSPRYKVTKRGQDVALRCDPISGHVSLYWYRQALGQGPEFLTYFNYEAQQDKSGLPNDRFSAERPEGSISTLTIQRTEQRDSAMYRCASSPLGRAQPQHFGDGTRLSIL.

Worth noting for this clonotype: This may arise from a read error, as a much more abundant clone is one base away. The chain joins TRBV12-3 or TRBV12-4 to TRBJ1-1, with D possibly TRBD1 on 6 matching bases. The ends were cut back, 5 bases at V and 7 bases at J, with 11 bases in the middle. The CDR3 has 12 amino acids. CDR3 sequence (DNA): TGTGCCAGCAGTCCCCGGGACAATGAAGCTTTCTTT. Residues: CASSPRDNEAFF.

As for this clonotype: The junction differs from germline at one of its ends, possibly a read error. This chain links TRBV7-9 with TRBJ2-5; 12 nucleotides align to TRBD2. Germline loops: CDR1 SEHNR, CDR2 FQNEAQ (reference sequence). CDR3 length: 14 amino acids. CDR3 DNA: TGTGCCAGCAGCGAGTCTAGCGGGGGGGCCGGCTGTCACTTC. It is translated as CASSESSGGAGCHF.

CDR3 bases: TGTGCCAGCAGCTCAGGGGGTTCACCGGCCAAAAACATTCAGTACTTC. Translated: CASSSGGSPAKNIQYF. The rearrangement links TRBV9 to TRBJ2-4, with TRBD1 matching over 7 bases. V shed 4 bases and J 1 base; nucleotides not matched to a gene: 8. Per germline, CDR1 SGDLS and CDR2 YYNGEE. This CDR3 is built from 16 residues.

This clonotype has a count of ten or more. The gene calls are TRBV7-6 and TRBJ2-7, with D tentatively TRBD2 (6 bases). CDR1 and CDR2 from the germline V gene are SGHVS and FNYEAQ. There are 13 residues in the CDR3. Trimming cost V 5 bases and J 7 bases, with 15 bases left between them. CDR3 DNA sequence: TGTGCCAGCAGCCGGGACGGGAGTGTTGAGCAGTACTTC. It encodes CASSRDGSVEQYF.